This TCR beta chain is drawn from a study of shared clonotypes between healthy human individuals. Naive CD8 cells, CD45RO-negative and positively selected for CCR7, excluded terminally differentiated effector memory CD45RA+ cells. A deep-level run was used for the assay. Some clones are missing from TCRdb's copy, which holds only in-frame ones; the method was immunoSEQ multiplex PCR. The top ten hold roughly 1% of the sample, which has roughly 2,000,000 clones, over 85% seen once. Germline values: CDR1 MDHEN, CDR2 SYDVKM. V was cut by 3 bases and J by 9 bases, with 18 bases left in between. The CDR3 covers 15 residues.

The source is a man younger than 35 in good health. The rearrangement joins TRBV28 to TRBJ2-1; the D gene is possibly TRBD2 (6 bases). What was sequenced was naive CD8+ T cells sorted from blood. The CDR3 region has the DNA TGTGCCAGCAGTTTCCGTCGGACTACCCTAAGTGAGCAGTTCTTC. This codes for CASSFRRTTLSEQFF.